Below, one TCR beta chain is given with its context. The target antigen is unknown. This record belongs to a study of Ad26.COV2.S vaccination and SARS-CoV-2 variants. Study-wide results and limits: TCR breadth and depth analyses may have underestimated total T cell responses.

Treatment: some 20 received Ad26.COV2.S at low or high dose, single or two shots; about 5 received placebo; per-sample allocation not given. Day 63 after the first vaccine or placebo injection was the time point for sampling. Repertoires were generated with immunoSEQ multiplex PCR, while TCRdb's copy carries only in-frame clones and drops some. Seen here are 510,000 or so clones, 87% observed once, and the top ten hold about 13%. CDR3 length equals 16 residues. Germline values: CDR1 SGHAT, CDR2 FQNNGV. Trimming shortened V by 5 bases and J by 0 bases, and 17 bases separated the two germline ends. This material consisted of peripheral blood, taken in a trial of Ad26.COV2.S vaccine versus placebo. This TCR was sampled from a person between 18 and 59 years old who received the Ad26.COV2.S COVID-19 vaccine or a placebo. The rearrangement uses TRBV11-2 and TRBJ2-7; perhaps TRBD2 as D (6 bases). The CDR3 spells CASSGGAGPSSYEQYF. DNA for the CDR3: TGTGCCAGCAGCGGCGGGGCGGGACCTAGCTCCTACGAGCAGTACTTC.